This T cell receptor (beta chain) was identified during a study of spatial heterogeneity in lung cancer. J was trimmed by 3 bases and V by 11 bases; bases with no gene match: 12. This CDR3 is 16 amino acids long. CDR1 is ENHRY, CDR2 SYGVKD, per germline. One entry per CDR3 protein results from TCRdb running MiXCR on the 5' RACE reads. Seen here are tens of thousands of distinct CDR3 sequences, roughly 13% observed once, and the top ten hold 7.2%. Sample time point: sample taken at primary tumor resection. TCRs were sequenced from unsorted whole RNA of tumor, nontumor lung or PBMC. The donor group consisted of roughly 70 patients who had untreated, early-stage non-small cell lung cancer.

The sequences come from PBMCs, collected at surgery. V gene TRBV10-3 combines with J gene TRBJ2-3, with TRBD2 identical over 12 bases. This sequence was found in a male donor with early-stage non-small cell lung cancer. Written as DNA, the CDR3 is TGTGCCCGGGGAACTAGCGGGAGGAATTGGACAGATACGCAGTATTTT. This encodes CARGTSGRNWTDTQYF.